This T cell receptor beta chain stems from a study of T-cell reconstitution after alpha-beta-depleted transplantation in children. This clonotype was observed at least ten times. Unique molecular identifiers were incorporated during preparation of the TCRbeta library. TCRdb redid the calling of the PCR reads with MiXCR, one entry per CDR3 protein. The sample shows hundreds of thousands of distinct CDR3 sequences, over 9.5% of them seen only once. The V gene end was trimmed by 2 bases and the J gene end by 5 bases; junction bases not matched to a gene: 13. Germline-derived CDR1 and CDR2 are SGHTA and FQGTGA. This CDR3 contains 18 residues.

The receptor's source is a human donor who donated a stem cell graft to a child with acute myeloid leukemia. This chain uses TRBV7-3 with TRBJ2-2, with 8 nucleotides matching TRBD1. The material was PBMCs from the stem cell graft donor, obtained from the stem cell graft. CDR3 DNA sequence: TGTGCCAGCAGCTTATGGGCCAGGGGGCTGGGTATTACCGGGGAGCTGTTTTTT. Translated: CASSLWARGLGITGELFF.